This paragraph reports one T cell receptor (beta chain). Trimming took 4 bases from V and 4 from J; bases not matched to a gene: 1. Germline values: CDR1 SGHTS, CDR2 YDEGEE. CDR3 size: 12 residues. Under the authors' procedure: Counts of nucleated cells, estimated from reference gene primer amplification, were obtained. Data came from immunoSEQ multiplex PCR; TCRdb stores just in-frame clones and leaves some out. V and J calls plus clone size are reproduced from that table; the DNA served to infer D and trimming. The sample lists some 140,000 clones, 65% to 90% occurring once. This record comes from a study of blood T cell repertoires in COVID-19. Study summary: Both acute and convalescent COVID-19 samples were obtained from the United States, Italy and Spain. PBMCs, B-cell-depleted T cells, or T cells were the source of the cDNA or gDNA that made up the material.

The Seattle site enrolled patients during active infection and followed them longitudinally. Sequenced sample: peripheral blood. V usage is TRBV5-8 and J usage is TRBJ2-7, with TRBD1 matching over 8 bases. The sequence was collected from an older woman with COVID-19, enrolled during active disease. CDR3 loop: CASSRDRYEQYV. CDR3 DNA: TGTGCCAGCAGCCGGGACAGGTACGAGCAGTACGTC.